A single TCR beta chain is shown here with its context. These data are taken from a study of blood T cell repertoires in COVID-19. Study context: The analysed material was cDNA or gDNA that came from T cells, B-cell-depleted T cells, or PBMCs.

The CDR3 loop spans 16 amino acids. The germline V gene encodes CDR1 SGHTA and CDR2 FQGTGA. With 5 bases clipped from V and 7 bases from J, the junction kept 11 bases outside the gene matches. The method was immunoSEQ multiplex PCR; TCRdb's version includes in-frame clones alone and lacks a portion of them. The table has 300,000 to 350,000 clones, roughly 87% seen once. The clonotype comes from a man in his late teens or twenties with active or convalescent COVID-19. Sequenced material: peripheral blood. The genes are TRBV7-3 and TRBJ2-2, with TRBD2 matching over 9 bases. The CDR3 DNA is TGTGCCAGCAGCCCACTGGGCGGGAGGGCCAACGGGGAGCTGTTTTTT. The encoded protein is CASSPLGGRANGELFF.